This T cell receptor (beta chain) was profiled in a study of tumor-infiltrating lymphocytes in primary liver carcinoma. Study summary: Samples had roughly 3.65 to 8 million productive TCRbeta reads, comparable between tissue types.

Making TCR beta cDNA involved approximately 480 ng total RNA and a constant-region primer. Employing slightly modified ARM-PCR, three nested multiplex PCR rounds were run, and these gave rise to the TCR beta libraries. The first two PCR rounds, roughly 9 cycles each, used TRBV1-TRBV30 forward primers and a C-beta reverse primer. TCRdb ran MiXCR on the multiplex PCR reads and lists one entry per CDR3 protein. The sample yields over 40,000 distinct CDR3 sequences, around 77% seen once. Extraction of RNA together with DNA used about 18-31 mg of unsorted bulk tissue. V gave up 5 bases and J gave up 7 bases; unmatched junction bases: 10. CDR3 length: 14 amino acids. Germline V gene lookup returns CDR1 MNHEY and CDR2 SVGAGI.

The sample comprised liver tumor tissue from sampling region 5. Subset of the sample: tumor region T5, tumor centre. This rearrangement joins TRBV6-5 to TRBJ2-7; TRBD1 matches at 8 bases. This TCR was sampled from a man in his forties with primary liver carcinoma and hepatitis B virus infection. The CDR3, as DNA: TGTGCCAGCAGTCCTGGGACAGGACGCTGTGAGCAGTACTTC. Protein sequence: CASSPGTGRCEQYF.